Listed here are 17 T cell receptor beta chains from one sample, sequenced in a study of blood T cell repertoires in COVID-19. Clones were read by immunoSEQ multiplex PCR, and TCRdb kept only the in-frame ones, dropping some. The data show a few hundred thousand clones, approximately 88% seen once. The sequenced material came from PBMCs or T cells enriched from blood (not recorded which). All receptors derive from a woman in her thirties or forties who had recovered from COVID-19.

The chain couples TRBV6-2 or TRBV6-3 to TRBJ1-1; TRBD1 is a possible D gene (5 bases). CDR1 and CDR2 (germline): MNHEY, SVGEGT. The CDR3 is made up of 16 amino acids. Trimming stripped 5 bases from V and 1 base from J, with 17 bases between. CDR3 protein: CASSTFGRGGNTEAFF. The CDR3 DNA is TGTGCCAGCAGTACCTTCGGAAGGGGCGGGAACACTGAAGCTTTCTTT.

The genes are TRBV7-9 and TRBJ2-5, with D perhaps matching TRBD1 (5 bases). The V gene's germline CDR1 is SEHNR and CDR2 FQNEAQ (reference sequence). The V end was cut by 7 bases, the J end by 7 bases, with 7 bases between. CDR3 length: 10 residues. The CDR3 DNA reads as TGTGCCAGCAATCAGGGGACCCAGTACTTC. Protein: CASNQGTQYF.

The gene calls are TRBV30 and TRBJ1-5; 10 bases fit TRBD1. Germline V gives CDR1 GTSNPN, CDR2 SVGIG (reference sequence). The CDR3 consists of 13 residues. The V segment lost 8 bases and the J segment 4 bases; nucleotides outside the gene matches: 5. CDR3 sequence: CALRTGGNQPQHF. The CDR3 bases are TGTGCCCTTCGGACAGGGGGAAATCAGCCCCAGCATTTT.

The chain combines TRBV7-9 with TRBJ2-7, with 13 positions matching TRBD2. Per germline, CDR1 SEHNR and CDR2 FQNEAQ (reference sequence). There are 16 residues in the CDR3. V lost 5 bases to trimming and J lost 5 bases; unmatched junction nucleotides: 9. CDR3: CASSTRLAGGYDEQYF. CDR3 in DNA: TGTGCCAGCAGCACTAGACTAGCGGGAGGCTACGACGAGCAGTACTTC.

V usage is TRBV28 and J usage is TRBJ1-2, with 7 nucleotides matching TRBD1. V lost 6 bases and J lost 2; bases outside the gene matches: 3. Germline V gives CDR1 MDHEN, CDR2 SYDVKM. This CDR3 contains 13 residues. CDR3 coding DNA: TGTGCCAGCAGGGGGACAGAGAACTATGGCTACACCTTC. This codes for CASRGTENYGYTF.

This clone was found a few times. V usage is TRBV27 and J usage is TRBJ2-1, with 7 bases aligning to TRBD2. The length of the CDR3 is 12 residues. Germline CDR1 MNHEY, CDR2 SMNVEV (reference sequence). V shed 6 bases and J 6 bases; nucleotides not matched to a gene: 2. The CDR3, as DNA: TGTGCCAGCAGACTAGCGAGCAATGAGCAGTTCTTC. Protein: CASRLASNEQFF.

CDR3: CASSEALTTSGRELFF. The DNA for the CDR3 is TGTGCCAGCAGTGAAGCTCTGACTACCTCCGGACGGGAGCTGTTTTTT. The gene calls are TRBV2 and TRBJ2-2; weak D call: TRBD2 (5 bases). This CDR3 contains 16 residues. CDR1 and CDR2 from the germline V gene are SNHLY and FYNNEI. Trimming removed 0 bases from V and 9 bases from J, with 17 bases in between.

This sequence joins TRBV7-9 and TRBJ1-5; D uncertain. Deletions cut 3 bases from V and 7 bases from J, with 16 bases between. Germline loops: CDR1 SEHNR, CDR2 FQNEAQ (reference sequence). This CDR3 is 15 amino acids long. This CDR3 is CASSFDGDPGQPQHF. Here the CDR3 DNA reads TGTGCCAGCAGCTTTGACGGCGATCCGGGGCAGCCCCAGCATTTT.

The gene calls are TRBV29-1 and TRBJ1-1; TRBD1 matches at 11 bases. The CDR3 runs to 14 residues. The V gene's germline CDR1 is SQVTM and CDR2 ANQGSEA. Losses at the gene ends were 8 bases for V and 11 bases for J; bases not matched to a gene: 16. CDR3 protein: CSSIRTGGRETAFF. CDR3 DNA sequence: TGCAGCTCAATTCGGACAGGGGGCCGGGAAACGGCTTTCTTT.

In nucleotides, the CDR3 is TGTGCCAGCTCACCAGGGGGCGATCGCACAGATACGCAGTATTTT. As protein: CASSPGGDRTDTQYF. The chain uses TRBV18 and TRBJ2-3; D possibly corresponds to TRBD1 (6 bases). V was cut by 2 bases and J by 1 base, with 10 bases left in between. The CDR3 extends over 15 amino acids. Germline loops: CDR1 KGHSH, CDR2 LQKENI.

The gene calls are TRBV5-5 and TRBJ2-7, with 10 positions matching TRBD2. The germline V gene encodes CDR1 SGHKS and CDR2 YYEKEE (reference sequence). The junction had 4 bases not matched to a gene; V was cut back by 0 bases and J by 4 bases. The CDR3 sequence is 15 residues long. The CDR3 spells CASSLVYSGGYEQYF. Written as DNA, the CDR3 is TGTGCCAGCAGCTTGGTGTATAGCGGGGGGTACGAGCAGTACTTC.

This chain joins TRBV7-2 and TRBJ1-2; no clear D gene. Deletions cut 5 bases from V and 0 bases from J, with 10 bases between. CDR3 length: 14 amino acids. Germline CDR1 is SGHTA and CDR2 is FQGNSA. CDR3 coding DNA: TGTGCCAGCAGCGCGGGTCCTACTAACTATGGCTACACCTTC. This codes for CASSAGPTNYGYTF.

This chain connects TRBV5-1 to TRBJ2-7; D is unclear. V was clipped by 1 base and J by 2 bases, with 7 bases between them. The germline V gene encodes CDR1 SGHRS and CDR2 YFSETQ. The CDR3 spans 13 residues. The CDR3 sequence: CASSLRPAYEQYF. Here the CDR3 DNA reads TGCGCCAGCAGCTTGCGTCCGGCCTACGAGCAGTACTTC.

V and J are TRBV4-3 and TRBJ1-2, with TRBD1 matching 7 bases. Germline loops: CDR1 LGHNA, CDR2 YSLEER. With 1 base clipped from V and 3 bases from J, the junction kept 11 bases outside the gene matches. The CDR3 covers 17 residues. CDR3 sequence: CASSQVRGDRTHYGYTF. The CDR3 nucleotides read TGCGCCAGCAGCCAAGTCAGGGGGGACAGAACACACTATGGCTACACCTTC.

The V call is TRBV11-3, the J call TRBJ2-7; tentative D call: TRBD1 (6 bases). The CDR3 spans 13 residues. CDR1 is SGHNT, CDR2 YENEEA, per germline. V lost 5 bases to trimming and J lost 0 bases, with 8 bases between them. For the CDR3, the DNA is TGTGCCAGCAGCAAGACAGGCTCCTACGAGCAGTACTTC. It yields the protein CASSKTGSYEQYF. Full variable domain (missing parts from reference TRBV11-3 and TRBJ2-7): EAGVVQSPRYKIIEKKQPVAFWCNPISGHNTLYWYLQNLGQGPELLIRYENEEAVDDSQLPKDRFSAERLKGVDSTLKIQPAELGDSAVYLCASSKTGSYEQYFGPGTRLTVT.

The count of this clone is one. Other DNA sequences in the same sample also yield this CDR3. The gene calls are TRBV18 and TRBJ2-7, with D perhaps matching TRBD2 (5 bases). The CDR3 is 14 residues long. V shed 0 bases and J shed 1 base, with 7 bases lying between them. Germline lookup yields CDR1 KGHSH and CDR2 LQKENI. The CDR3 spells CASSPPSGSYEQYF. The CDR3 DNA is TGTGCCAGCTCACCACCGAGCGGTTCCTACGAGCAGTACTTC.

The CDR3 sequence: CASSESVWSGNYEQYF. The CDR3 region has the DNA TGCGCCAGCAGTGAGTCGGTTTGGAGCGGGAACTACGAGCAGTACTTC. The V gene is TRBV10-1, the J gene TRBJ2-7; 7 bases map to TRBD2. J lost 3 bases, V lost 0 bases, and 8 bases had no gene match. The CDR3 totals 16 residues. The germline CDR1 and CDR2 sequences are WNHNN and SYGVQD (reference sequence).